These 11 T cell receptor delta chains were sequenced from one sample in a study of gamma-delta chains in newborns, infants, children. TCRdb reanalysed the reads with CATT. The table includes 1,000 or so delta-chain clones, 0.84% detected once. Sample: blood. These receptors originate from a child in good health.

To note about this clone: A far larger clone is just one base off, so this is likely a read error. V gene TRDV1 combines with J gene TRDJ1; D remains unclear. Germline CDR1 reads TSWWSYY; CDR2 reads QGS. The CDR3 has 12 amino acids. Trimming removed 11 bases from V and 0 bases from J, with 10 bases in between. Here the CDR3 DNA reads TGTGCTATGAACGCGCACACCGATAAACTCATCTTT. Amino acid sequence: CAMNAHTDKLIF.

In this sample, this clone turned up a few times. TCRdb shows a much larger clone's protein in place of this DNA's translation, and the two differ at residue 9, likely through a read error; the protein shown is translated from the DNA. This chain joins TRDV1 and TRDJ1, with TRDD3 identical over 9 bases. J was trimmed by 0 bases and V by 4 bases; bases with no gene match: 18. The germline gives CDR1 TSWWSYY, CDR2 QGS. This CDR3 spans 20 amino acids. CDR3: CALGVPRYGGILPYTDKLIF. The CDR3 nucleotides are TGTGCTCTTGGGGTTCCTAGGTACGGGGGGATACTCCCGTACACCGATAAACTCATCTTT.

This clone has only a few counts. At one end, the junction sequence differs from germline, possibly due to a read error. This chain links TRDV2 with TRDJ3; TRDD3 aligns across 13 bases. The CDR3 has 24 amino acids. CDR1 GEAIGNYY and CDR2 EKD come from the germline V gene. This chain's CDR3 is CARDPVLGDTLGEGKAWYTRQMFF. In DNA, the CDR3 is TGTGCCCGTGATCCCGTACTGGGGGATACGCTAGGAGAGGGTAAGGCCTGGTACACCCGACAGATGTTTTTC.

This clone occurred a few times. The TCRdb protein comes from a much larger clone and disagrees with this DNA's translation at residue 3, likely due to a read error; the protein given here is derived from the DNA. The genes are TRDV2 and TRDJ3, with a tentative D call TRDD3 (6 bases). CDR1 is GEAIGNYY, CDR2 EKD, per germline. The CDR3 extends over 19 amino acids. The CDR3 nucleotides are TGTGCCCGTGACACCGTCGGGGATGAGAGCTCCTGGGACACCCGACAGATGTTTTTC. It translates to CARDTVGDESSWDTRQMFF.

This clone is labeled as medium-sized (0.01 to 0.1%). The chain uses TRDV1 and TRDJ1; 12 positions match TRDD3. The germline CDR1 and CDR2 sequences are TSWWSYY and QGS. The CDR3 consists of 25 residues. Trimming at V came to 4 bases and at J to 5 bases, leaving 35 bases not matched to a gene. The CDR3 loop reads CALGGSRRLVWAWGIRPRDRDKLIF. Written as DNA, the CDR3 is TGTGCTCTTGGGGGCTCCCGGCGGCTAGTGTGGGCCTGGGGGATACGCCCCCGTGATAGAGATAAACTCATCTTT.

This clone ranks as large. The chain combines TRDV2 with TRDJ1; 7 positions match TRDD3. V dropped 3 bases and J dropped 0; count of bases not matched to a gene: 3. This CDR3 spans 14 amino acids. The germline CDR1 and CDR2 sequences are GEAIGNYY and EKD. The CDR3 protein is CACDRLGDTDKLIF. The CDR3 DNA reads TGTGCCTGTGACCGTCTGGGGGACACCGATAAACTCATCTTT.

This clone was seen only a few times. V is TRDV1 and J is TRDJ1; maybe TRDD3 (6 bases). Germline V gives CDR1 TSWWSYY, CDR2 QGS. This CDR3 contains 21 residues. V lost 2 bases, J lost 4 bases, and 32 bases lay in between. CDR3 nucleotide sequence: TGTGCTCTTGGGGAAAAGGTCCTTAGACGACTCGGGGATTGGTACGGCGATAAACTCATCTTT. It yields the protein CALGEKVLRRLGDWYGDKLIF.

Concerning this clone: The likely explanation is a read error, given a far larger clone one base away. The identical CDR3 is also encoded by other nucleotide sequences in the sample. The chain combines TRDV1 with TRDJ1; 7 nucleotides align to TRDD3. The CDR3 is made up of 24 amino acids. V shed 0 bases, J shed 0 bases, and the junction held 28 bases outside the gene matches. Germline V gene lookup returns CDR1 TSWWSYY and CDR2 QGS. The DNA of the CDR3 is TGTGCTCTTGGGGAACTACGGCCCGCGTCCGCTTTATTGGGGGAGTTATTGTACACCGATAAACTCATCTTT. Translation: CALGELRPASALLGELLYTDKLIF.

This clone is labeled as hyperexpanded. In the same sample, other DNA sequences code for this CDR3. The CDR3 loop is CACDVLLGDTQLKNTDKLIF. CDR3 bases: TGTGCCTGTGACGTCTTACTGGGGGATACGCAGTTAAAGAACACCGATAAACTCATCTTT. The genes are TRDV2 and TRDJ1; 13 nucleotides agree with TRDD3. V was pared by 3 bases and J by 0 bases, with 15 bases of the junction left unmatched. The CDR3 is 20 amino acids. Germline values: CDR1 GEAIGNYY, CDR2 EKD.

With regard to this clone: TCRdb's entry gives the protein of a much larger clone, which mismatches this DNA's translation at residue 17, likely from a read error; the protein reported here is translated from the DNA. The chain links TRDV2 to TRDJ1; 13 bases agree with TRDD3. The CDR3 runs 20 residues. Looked up from germline, CDR1 is GEAIGNYY and CDR2 is EKD. This chain's CDR3 is CACDVLLGDTQLKNTDRLIF. As DNA, the CDR3 is TGTGCCTGTGACGTCTTACTGGGGGATACGCAGTTAAAGAACACCGATAGACTCATCTTT.

The sample holds a few counts of this clone. This DNA's translation and the protein TCRdb lists, from a much larger clone, do not match at residue 6, likely due to a read error; the protein shown is translated from the DNA. The CDR3 DNA follows: TGTGCCTGTGACACCGCGGGGGTACTGGGGGATACGCGCACCGATAAACTCATCTTT. Translation gives CACDTAGVLGDTRTDKLIF. The chain links TRDV2 to TRDJ1, with 13 bases that match TRDD3. Germline values: CDR1 GEAIGNYY, CDR2 EKD. CDR3 length: 19 residues. V lost 0 bases and J lost 1; bases outside the gene matches: 10.